These T cell receptor beta chains were read from a single sample in a study of PD-1 blockade in classical Hodgkin lymphoma. Here immunoSEQ multiplex PCR was the method, and the copy in TCRdb shows in-frame clones only, minus some. The data show roughly 12,000 clones, 75% seen once. Specimen: peripheral blood mononuclear cells (PBMCs), collected at baseline. The receptor source for this set is a human donor with classical Hodgkin lymphoma. CDR3s leave out the opening cysteine and the closing phenylalanine or tryptophan. A D gene is named only where the DNA matches it firmly.

d_gene	v_gene	j_gene	CDR3aa
.	TRBV10-1	TRBJ2-7	ASSESYTGQLTYEQY
.	TRBV19	TRBJ2-5	ASRMSSGLKETQY
.	TRBV11-2	TRBJ2-5	ASSFQPQETQY
.	TRBV6-4	TRBJ1-1	ASSSVTVHAEAF
.	TRBV7-9	TRBJ1-2	ASSLDGGRVTNYGYT
.	TRBV28	TRBJ1-1	ASSLGTFEAF
.	TRBV2	TRBJ2-1	ASSAGTYGEQF
.	TRBV9	TRBJ2-7	ASSAPREYEQY
.	TRBV10-3	TRBJ1-4	AISGSSTNEKLF
.	TRBV5-6	TRBJ1-2	ASSSQRADITYGYT
.	TRBV6-5	TRBJ2-7	ATISGAEQY
.	TRBV9	TRBJ1-2	ASSGQSWDVTGYT
TRBD1	TRBV10-2	TRBJ1-5	ASIDSTGDQPQH
.	TRBV4-3	TRBJ2-1	ASSQGRGRGNEQF
.	TRBV2	TRBJ1-5	ASSGTGGNQPQH
.	TRBV5-1	TRBJ2-1	ASSLNLDEQF
.	TRBV5-1	TRBJ1-1	ASSLGGLRNTEAF
.	TRBV2	TRBJ2-5	ASILGPIQETQY
.	TRBV6-6	TRBJ2-2	ASSNAGSGELF
.	TRBV6-1	TRBJ2-7	ATISGAEQY
TRBD1	TRBV7-6	TRBJ1-2	ASSLANTGGTYGYT
TRBD2	TRBV7-9	TRBJ2-1	ASSAPGSGAHNEQF
TRBD2	TRBV9	TRBJ2-1	ASSVSGGDNEQF
.	TRBV2	TRBJ2-2	ASSRASTGELF
.	TRBV9	TRBJ2-2	ASSFLERDTGELF
.	TRBV9	TRBJ2-3	ASSVGLSDTQY
.	TRBV12-2	TRBJ1-1	ASRLRPGQEDTEAF
.	TRBV28	TRBJ2-1	ASSISYKTGGNEQF
TRBD1	TRBV6-5	TRBJ1-2	ASTPIQGASGYT
.	TRBV28	TRBJ1-1	ASSSGGDSTEAF
TRBD2	TRBV2	TRBJ2-1	ASRRLAGAGEQF
.	TRBV30	TRBJ2-1	ACRKGAGNEQF
.	TRBV10-3	TRBJ1-1	AISESGNTEAF
TRBD1	TRBV28	TRBJ1-1	ASSSSGTGYTEAF
.	TRBV5-1	TRBJ2-7	ASSFDRRETHEQY
.	TRBV20-1	TRBJ2-7	SAPRYQGRY
TRBD1	TRBV15	TRBJ1-6	ATSRKGQGAPPLH
.	TRBV4-1	TRBJ1-5	ASSQDVKGGSNQPQH
TRBD1	TRBV27	TRBJ2-2	ATEDRAGELF
.	TRBV28	TRBJ2-1	ASSFRGGAWVDEQF
TRBD1	TRBV7-9	TRBJ1-3	ASSPRTGVGNTIY